The 20 T cell receptor beta chains reported below all come from one sample, sequenced in a study of regulatory T cells in long-lasting Graves disease. As to time point: persistent/refractory GD, antithyroid drugs over 5 years with positive TRAb. Preparation of the TCR library used RNA extracted from PBMCs. Construction of the TCR beta libraries employed iRepertoire HTBI primers in conjunction with Arm-PCR of CDR3 regions. MiXCR, run by TCRdb on the multiplex PCR reads, gives a single entry per CDR3 protein. The data show fewer than 450,000 distinct CDR3 sequences, around 21% seen once. The sequenced sample was peripheral blood mononuclear cells (PBMCs), obtained when the disease was refractory, from a patient treated with antithyroid drugs. These receptors were collected from a female donor with Graves disease.

The chain joins TRBV20-1 to TRBJ2-7; D unclear. The CDR3 is 15 amino acids. Germline V gene lookup returns CDR1 DFQATT and CDR2 SNEGSKA (reference sequence). The V end was cut by 3 bases, the J end by 0 bases, with 15 bases between. The CDR3 DNA sequence: TGCAGTGCTAGCCCGCTAGGTTTGAGCTCCTACGAGCAGTACTTC. Residues: CSASPLGLSSYEQYF.

This clonotype has more than one count but fewer than ten. Sequence at one end of the junction differs from germline and may be a read error. This sequence joins TRBV7-6 and TRBJ2-5, with D perhaps being TRBD1 or TRBD2 (6 bases each). The CDR3 is made up of 11 amino acids. Germline lookup yields CDR1 SGHVS and CDR2 FNYEAQ. The CDR3 loop is CASSSPGAQHF. CDR3 coding DNA: TGTGCCAGCAGCTCCCCGGGGGCCCAGCACTTC.

In this sample, this clonotype turned up many times. The rearrangement joins TRBV7-2 to TRBJ2-2; D is possibly TRBD1 (6 bases). The CDR3 extends over 15 amino acids. CDR1 and CDR2 from the germline V gene are SGHTA and FQGNSA. V was trimmed by 5 bases and J by 5 bases, leaving 15 bases between them. The CDR3 sequence is CASSPSGQLTGELFF. The DNA of the CDR3 is TGTGCCAGCAGCCCCTCGGGACAATTGACCGGGGAGCTGTTTTTT.

In its sample, this clonotype was seen many times. V and J are TRBV7-2 and TRBJ1-1; D might be TRBD1 (5 bases). Germline V gives CDR1 SGHTA, CDR2 FQGNSA. The V end lost 5 bases, the J end lost 0 bases, and 13 bases lay between the germline ends. The CDR3 is 15 residues long. CDR3 region: CASSRRGGLNTEAFF. The DNA of the CDR3 is TGTGCCAGCAGCCGCCGGGGGGGTTTGAACACTGAAGCTTTCTTT.

The V call is TRBV7-2, the J call TRBJ2-7; D call uncertain. There are 15 residues in the CDR3. CDR1 is SGHTA, CDR2 FQGNSA, per germline. Trimming pared 0 bases from V and 3 bases from J, leaving 12 bases between. The CDR3 loop is CASSLAPKVSYEQYF. CDR3 coding DNA: TGTGCCAGCAGCTTAGCCCCCAAAGTGAGCTACGAGCAGTACTTC.

A few counts support this clonotype. The chain employs TRBV20-1 and TRBJ2-7; no clear D gene. Germline CDR1 is DFQATT and CDR2 is SNEGSKA (reference sequence). Trimming left V 6 bases short and J 5 bases short, with 26 bases between. CDR3 length: 16 amino acids. The CDR3 nucleotides read TGCAGTGCAAATAGTTTTACCGGGCCTACGGTGGACGAGCAGTACTTC. This sequence encodes CSANSFTGPTVDEQYF.

This sequence joins TRBV4-3 and TRBJ2-7, with 10 bases matching TRBD2. CDR3 length equals 15 residues. J gave up 4 bases and V 2 bases, and 5 bases lay outside the gene matches. CDR1 is LGHNA and CDR2 is YSLEER in the germline V gene. This chain's CDR3 is CASSQLAGVGYEQYF. The DNA of the CDR3 is TGCGCCAGCAGCCAACTAGCGGGAGTTGGGTACGAGCAGTACTTC.

The genes are TRBV7-2 and TRBJ1-6; D remains ambiguous. Germline CDR1 SGHTA, CDR2 FQGNSA. V was clipped by 5 bases and J by 9 bases, with 17 bases between them. The CDR3 runs 15 residues. CDR3 nucleotides: TGTGCCAGCAGCAAAGGTCTGGCCGAATTTTCACCCCTCCACTTT. Translated: CASSKGLAEFSPLHF.

This clonotype was detected ten times or more. Without the conserved terminal phenylalanine or tryptophan, this CDR3 likely stems from a read error. The limits of the CDR3 on the DNA are not certain, so only TCRdb's listed CDR3 is given. The CDR3 reads CASSRSDRLNL. This chain links TRBV28 with TRBJ1-5; the D segment call TRBD1 is taken from the table without a DNA check. Germline V gene data show CDR1 as MDHEN and CDR2 as SYDVKM. The CDR3 is 11 amino acids long, termini counted.

This clonotype was recorded only once. The CDR3 here is CASSEGITGGGDEQFF. CDR3 DNA: TGTGCCAGCAGTGAGGGTATAACGGGAGGGGGTGATGAGCAGTTCTTC. This chain uses TRBV2 with TRBJ2-1; 8 positions match TRBD2. J lost 8 bases, V lost 3 bases, and 12 bases had no gene match. From germline, CDR1 is SNHLY and CDR2 FYNNEI. This CDR3 is built from 16 residues.

This clonotype was counted only a few times. The genes are TRBV30 and TRBJ1-1; no reliable D call. V dropped 2 bases and J dropped 1 base, with 8 bases sitting between them. Germline V CDR1 and CDR2: GTSNPN, SVGIG (reference sequence). The CDR3 spans 13 residues. CDR3 in DNA: TGTGCCTGGAGTATAAATCGGAACACTGAAGCTTTCTTT. It encodes CAWSINRNTEAFF.

The CDR3 DNA is TGTGCCAGCAGGGAGATTAACGCGCGCGAGCAGTACTTC. Its translation is CASREINAREQYF. The chain is built from TRBV11-2 and TRBJ2-7; D not certain. The CDR3 consists of 13 residues. Trimming took off 6 bases at V and 6 bases at J, with 15 bases between the two ends. Germline-derived CDR1 and CDR2 are SGHAT and FQNNGV.

The table lists this clonotype with a few counts. The chain employs TRBV5-6 and TRBJ2-7, with D perhaps matching TRBD2 (6 bases). CDR1 and CDR2 from the germline V gene are SGHDT and YYEEEE. The CDR3 covers 15 residues. V gave up 3 bases and J gave up 2 bases, with 15 bases separating them. The CDR3 sequence: CASSWAGLGAYEQYF. In nucleotides, the CDR3 is TGTGCCAGCAGCTGGGCGGGACTGGGAGCCTACGAGCAGTACTTC.

This clonotype has a count of ten or more. The CDR3 loop is CASSFPREGPKDEQYF. CDR3 in DNA: TGTGCCAGCAGCTTTCCGCGGGAGGGCCCCAAGGACGAGCAGTACTTC. The chain combines TRBV11-2 with TRBJ2-7; TRBD2 matches 9 bases. The CDR3 has 16 amino acids. V shed 3 bases, J shed 5 bases, and the junction held 11 bases outside the gene matches. Germline CDR1 and CDR2: SGHAT and FQNNGV.

This clonotype was seen many times. The chain couples TRBV2 to TRBJ1-1; no clear D gene. This CDR3 spans 13 amino acids. The ends were cut back, 5 bases at V and 0 bases at J, with 7 bases in the middle. Per the germline V gene, CDR1 is SNHLY and CDR2 is FYNNEI. The CDR3 sequence is CASSSTMNTEAFF. Here the CDR3 DNA reads TGTGCCAGCAGTTCAACGATGAACACTGAAGCTTTCTTT.

Comment on this clonotype: A read error may explain this, as a much larger clone is one base away. J is TRBJ1-1 and V is TRBV27, with D possibly TRBD1 on 5 matching bases. V shed 3 bases and J shed 8 bases, with 10 bases lying between them. The CDR3 consists of 12 residues. Germline V gene lookup returns CDR1 MNHEY and CDR2 SMNVEV (reference sequence). CDR3 nucleotide sequence: TGTGCCAGCAGTTTCACGGGGCGGGAAGCTTTCTTT. This sequence encodes CASSFTGREAFF.

This clonotype was detected a few times. This sequence joins TRBV6-1 and TRBJ2-5; the match to TRBD1 covers 7 bases. The CDR3 spans 13 residues. Looked up from germline, CDR1 is MNHNS and CDR2 is SASEGT. Trimming cost V 6 bases and J 7 bases; bases outside gene matches: 8. Here the CDR3 DNA reads TGTGCCAGCAGGGGGACAGTGGTGGGGACCCAGTACTTC. It translates to CASRGTVVGTQYF.

This clonotype was observed many times. The J gene is TRBJ1-1, the V gene TRBV19; D is ambiguous. The V gene lost 3 bases and the J gene lost 1 base, with 12 bases spanning the gap. The germline CDR1 and CDR2 sequences are LNHDA and SQIVND (reference sequence). This CDR3 comprises 15 residues. The DNA for the CDR3 is TGTGCCAGTAGTATGGCAGGAGAGAGGAACACTGAAGCTTTCTTT. Its translation is CASSMAGERNTEAFF.

The V gene is TRBV6-5, the J gene TRBJ1-1; a possible D gene is TRBD1 (6 bases). Germline V gene sequence: CDR1 MNHEY, CDR2 SVGAGI. The CDR3 has 14 residues. Trimming removed 2 bases from V and 7 bases from J, with 14 bases in between. The CDR3 bases are TGTGCCAGCAGTTACGGGCAGGGGCCTGATGAAGCTTTCTTT. This sequence encodes CASSYGQGPDEAFF.

The chain recombines TRBV11-2 with TRBJ2-7, with D maybe TRBD2 (6 bases). This CDR3 has 16 residues. The germline V gene encodes CDR1 SGHAT and CDR2 FQNNGV. Trimming took off 3 bases at V and 3 bases at J, with 18 bases between the two ends. As DNA, the CDR3 is TGTGCCAGCAGCTTTACTTTAGCGGTAAAAAGCTACGAGCAGTACTTC. Translating gives CASSFTLAVKSYEQYF.